The T cell receptor beta chain described here comes from a study of T cell changes during pregnancy in multiple sclerosis. TCRdb's copy holds only in-frame clones and misses some; the assay was immunoSEQ multiplex PCR. The data contain 55,000 to 70,000 clones, around 89% of them singletons. CDR1 SGHNT and CDR2 YYREEE come from the germline V gene (reference sequence). This CDR3 spans 16 amino acids. Trimming cost V 5 bases and J 0 bases, with 16 bases left between them. This chain links TRBV5-4 with TRBJ2-3; perhaps TRBD2 as D (6 bases). The source material was peripheral blood, sampled in the first trimester of pregnancy. This clonotype originated in a female donor with multiple sclerosis, enrolled in a pregnancy study. The CDR3 coding sequence is TGTGCCAGCAGTTACGGGACTCATGGGAGCACAGATACGCAGTATTTT. As protein: CASSYGTHGSTDTQYF.